A single sample gave rise to the 9 T cell receptor beta chains below, sequenced in a study of neurological immune-mediated disorders. Each CDR3 protein is one row after TCRdb ran MiXCR on the 5' RACE reads. Found here are about 66,000 distinct CDR3 sequences, around 3.1% of them singletons; the top ten hold approximately 3.5%. The sequencing sample was made of PBMCs. The receptors originated from a man aged 40-49 years with multiple sclerosis.

As to this clonotype: A single base separates this from a much larger clone, so it may be a read error. The chain uses TRBV7-9 and TRBJ1-1; D is ambiguous. CDR3 length: 11 residues. Germline CDR1 and CDR2: SEHNR and FQNEAQ (reference sequence). CDR3 residues: CVSSLEGEAFF. CDR3 in DNA: TGTGTCAGCAGCTTAGAAGGAGAAGCTTTCTTT.

This clonotype has a count of ten or more. CDR3 in DNA: TGCAGTGCTTCGACTGAACCTCCCTACGAGCAGTACTTC. As protein: CSASTEPPYEQYF. The chain uses TRBV20-1 and TRBJ2-7; D is undetermined. V shed 5 bases and J shed 2 bases, with 13 bases lying between them. This CDR3 spans 13 amino acids. Germline CDR1 and CDR2: DFQATT and SNEGSKA (reference sequence).

This clonotype was recorded only once. The junction differs from germline at one of its ends, possibly a read error. V usage is TRBV6-2 or TRBV6-3 and J usage is TRBJ2-1, with D perhaps matching TRBD2 (6 bases). Germline V gene lookup returns CDR1 MNHEY and CDR2 SVGEGT. The CDR3 runs to 15 residues. The CDR3 DNA reads as TGTGCCAGCACTATCCCGGGACTCCCTTACAATGCGCAGTTCTTC. Amino acid sequence: CASTIPGLPYNAQFF.

There are many counts of this clonotype. The gene calls are TRBV25-1 and TRBJ2-3; D not certain. The V gene's germline CDR1 is MGHDK and CDR2 SYGVNS. V was pared by 6 bases and J by 5 bases, with 12 bases between. This CDR3 spans 13 amino acids. The chain's CDR3 is CASRLGSLDTQYF. Here the CDR3 DNA reads TGTGCCAGCAGGTTAGGTAGCCTAGATACGCAGTATTTT.

The table lists this clonotype with many counts. The V call is TRBV7-9, the J call TRBJ2-1; the D is unclear. Trimming stripped 5 bases from V and 9 bases from J, with 11 bases between. Per germline, CDR1 SEHNR and CDR2 FQNEAQ (reference sequence). The CDR3 runs 12 residues. In nucleotides, the CDR3 is TGTGCCAGCAGCGCACGAGCCACTGAGCAGTTCTTC. Translating gives CASSARATEQFF. The full variable domain, rest sourced from reference TRBV7-9 and TRBJ2-1, is DTGVSQNPRHKITKRGQNVTFRCDPISEHNRLYWYRQTLGQGPEFLTYFQNEAQLEKSRLLSDRFSAERPKGSFSTLEIQRTEQGDSAMYLCASSARATEQFFGPGTRLTVL.

Ten or more counts support this clonotype. The CDR3 DNA is TGTGCCACCAGCACCCCCGGGGGGGTCCAAGAGACCCAGTACTTC. This translates into CATSTPGGVQETQYF. V usage is TRBV15 and J usage is TRBJ2-5, with TRBD2 matching over 8 bases. Looked up from germline, CDR1 is LNHNV and CDR2 is YYDKDF (reference sequence). J was trimmed by 1 base and V by 4 bases; bases with no gene match: 5. This CDR3 has 15 residues.

The chain couples TRBV7-2 to TRBJ2-1, with D tentatively TRBD1 or TRBD2 (5 bases each). The CDR3 is made up of 14 amino acids. V lost 7 bases to trimming and J lost 7 bases, with 17 bases between them. The germline CDR1 and CDR2 sequences are SGHTA and FQGNSA. CDR3 nucleotides: TGTGCCAGCACCCTGGGATTTGAGGGGAATGAGCAGTTCTTC. It is translated as CASTLGFEGNEQFF.

Many counts were recorded for this clonotype. This chain joins TRBV20-1 and TRBJ2-3; TRBD2 aligns across 11 bases. Germline V lookup: CDR1 DFQATT, CDR2 SNEGSKA (reference sequence). CDR3 size: 13 residues. Here the CDR3 reads CSFSGGGPDTQYF. The CDR3 nucleotides read TGCAGCTTTAGCGGGGGGGGTCCAGATACGCAGTATTTT.

In its sample, this clonotype was seen many times. The chain uses TRBV20-1 and TRBJ1-6; the match to TRBD1 covers 7 bases. Germline V gives CDR1 DFQATT, CDR2 SNEGSKA (reference sequence). Trimming at V came to 1 base and at J to 1 base, leaving 4 bases not matched to a gene. The CDR3 contains 16 residues. CDR3 region: CSARAGGQSYNSPLHF. In DNA form, the CDR3 reads TGCAGTGCTAGAGCAGGGGGTCAGTCCTATAATTCACCCCTCCACTTT.